The sequence of this T cell receptor beta chain was determined in a study of vaccination effects on CD4 cells after COVID-19. Sequenced by immunoSEQ multiplex PCR; TCRdb stores in-frame clones only, minus some. Among 25,000 to 35,000 clones listed, about 71% were seen once. A few counts support this clone. What it binds is unknown. Subsequent to 10 days of culture, CD4+ T cells were isolated. Nobody among the vaccine recipients had prior SARS-CoV-2 infection (nucleocapsid antibodies were negative). Half the medium was replaced with IL-2 medium on days 3 and 7. Regarding the study as a whole: Early post-infection timepoints were absent, and convalescent patients were few.

The sequence was collected from a human donor who received a COVID-19 vaccine. Source: CD4+ T cells from PBMCs cultured without peptide, taken before COVID-19 vaccination.

The CDR3 loop reads CATSDPGQAEAFF. The CDR3 DNA reads TGTGCCACCAGTGATCCGGGACAGGCTGAAGCTTTCTTT. The chain uses TRBV24-1 and TRBJ1-1; 8 bases match TRBD1. This CDR3 spans 13 amino acids. Germline V CDR1 and CDR2: KGHDR, SFDVKD. J gave up 6 bases and V 3 bases, and 2 bases lay outside the gene matches.